The clone carrying this TCR beta chain was detected ten times or more. The antigen is not known. These data come from a study of CD8+CD57+ T cells in acquired aplastic anemia. Study-level findings and limits: Controls and patients did not differ significantly in CD8+ Simpson's diversity. Patients and controls shared just under 30 CD8+ CDR3 sequences.

CD8+CD57+ cell expansion had been shown by flow cytometry in patients chosen for sequencing. Among the patients, all had severe acquired aplastic anemia. Sampling of blood occurred while the patients had still received no therapy. Template material for TCR beta VDJ and CDR3 profiling consisted of genomic DNA. In TCRdb, the reads were re-called with MiXCR into one record per CDR3 protein. Of about 240,000 distinct CDR3 sequences in the sample, around 45% were seen once. The CDR3 is 15 residues long. CDR1 and CDR2 from the germline V gene are SGDLS and YYNGEE. The V and J ends lost 4 bases and 5 bases respectively, with 16 bases between them.

Material for sequencing was sorted CD4+, CD8+, or CD8+CD57+ T cells (not recorded which) from PBMCs. The clonotype was recovered from a human donor with aplastic anemia. The chain uses TRBV9 and TRBJ1-5; D might be TRBD1 (5 bases). Here the CDR3 reads CASSPADSPDQPQHF. Written as DNA, the CDR3 is TGTGCCAGCAGCCCCGCCGACAGTCCGGATCAGCCCCAGCATTTT.